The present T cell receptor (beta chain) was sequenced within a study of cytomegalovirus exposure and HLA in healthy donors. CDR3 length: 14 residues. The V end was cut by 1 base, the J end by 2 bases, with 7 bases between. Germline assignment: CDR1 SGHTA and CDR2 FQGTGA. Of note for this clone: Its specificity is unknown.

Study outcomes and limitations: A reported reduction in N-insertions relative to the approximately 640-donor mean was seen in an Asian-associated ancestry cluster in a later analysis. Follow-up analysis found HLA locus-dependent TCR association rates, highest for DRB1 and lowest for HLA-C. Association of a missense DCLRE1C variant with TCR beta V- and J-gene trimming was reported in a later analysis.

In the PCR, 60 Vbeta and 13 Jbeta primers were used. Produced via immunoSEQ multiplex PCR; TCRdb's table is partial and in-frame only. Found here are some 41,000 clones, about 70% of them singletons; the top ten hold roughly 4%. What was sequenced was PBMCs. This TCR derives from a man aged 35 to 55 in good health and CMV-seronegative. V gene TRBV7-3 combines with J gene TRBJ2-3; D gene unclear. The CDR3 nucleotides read TGTGCCAGCAGCTTAATAGATTCCACAGATACGCAGTATTTT. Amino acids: CASSLIDSTDTQYF.